This TCR beta chain was sequenced during a study of PD-1 blockade in classical Hodgkin lymphoma (dated by TCRdb to about 2020). A note on the overall study: Nivolumab dosing was 3 mg/kg intravenously every 2 weeks, continuing until either disease progression or unacceptable toxicity. The study used CyTOF and TCR beta sequencing to define a peripheral blood immune signature of response to PD-1 blockade in classical Hodgkin lymphoma.

In its sample, this clone was seen once. The specificity of this receptor is unknown. The record has no base qualities; no much larger clone is one base away. The CDR3 numbers 17 residues from cysteine through phenylalanine. Only CDR3 DNA is held: 51 bases, read in frame from base 1. The germline V gene (reference sequence) provides CDR1 SGHKS and CDR2 YYEKEE. V trim: 1 base; J trim: 3 bases; unmatched bases: 8. Genomic DNA was isolated using the Qiagen DNeasy kit from unsorted PBMCs as well as from negatively selected CD4+ and CD8+ fractions. TCR beta CDR3 regions were subjected to amplification by immunoSEQ multiplex PCR with primers that anneal to V and J segments. A synthetic immune receptor repertoire was used to minimize amplification bias, and any residual bias was removed computationally once sequencing was done. For the original study's pipeline: Repertoire diversity was quantified as the Shannon entropy index using custom Python scripts. Unsorted, CD4+ and CD8+ repertoires were analyzed separately, except in combined analyses where CD4+ and CD8+ sequences were merged in silico. A clone was considered expanded if an increase in frequency of at least 2-fold after treatment relative to C1D1 was found, and a pseudocount of 0.5 was applied to clones undetected at baseline. Clones with 0 or 1 copy at C1D1 were classified as singleton clones, and clones with 2 or more copies were classified as non-singleton clones. Clones expanded in unsorted samples were assigned a CD4+, CD8+ or unknown annotation through matching of protein sequences in sorted samples from the same patient. Wilcoxon tests were applied to paired samples to test diversity changes from C1D1 to C4D1. TCRdb retrieved this table from immuneACCESS and kept in-frame rearrangements only. Not all clones are present; in checked studies, unresolved V genes account for under half, and no reason is known for the remainder. For V, J and clone size, that table is used; D and trimming come from the DNA. Counted in this sample were 15,000 to 20,000 clones; more than 75% of them appeared once. Roughly 22% of the sample rests with the top ten.

Interpreted using the paper, the time point label stands for: cycle 4 day 1 (C4D1), after around six weeks of nivolumab. Every trial patient had relapsed after autologous stem cell transplantation, and cohorts A, B and C differed in prior brentuximab vedotin exposure. The trial cohort was composed of approximately 56 patients with relapsed/refractory classical Hodgkin lymphoma, for whom complete response, partial response or progressive disease was recorded as best overall response. In the multi-cohort phase II CheckMate 205 trial, trial patients received single-agent nivolumab. An independent review committee assessed best overall response using the 2007 International Working Group response criteria. Trial PBMCs were collected just before the start of nivolumab (C1D1) and during therapy at cycle 2 day 1 and cycle 4 day 1. After peripheral blood was drawn into 8 mL Vacutainer Cell Preparation Tubes, PBMCs were isolated by centrifugation and then cryopreserved.

Points the paper makes about the study in general: Lower diversity was seen in patients whose nivolumab began less than 1 year after ASCT, and these patients were left out of later analyses so that immune reconstitution would not confound the results. Only a single clinical trial cohort was studied, and what caused the repertoire differences, possibly disease activity or prior therapy, remained undefined. Baseline TCR diversity was reported to be lower in newly diagnosed patients than in healthy donors, and even lower in relapsed/refractory patients. Baseline diversity similar to that of newly diagnosed patients was observed in trial patients achieving complete response, whereas significantly lower diversity was observed in partial responders and progressors. By C4D1, a significant rise was seen in CD4+ TCR diversity but not in CD8+ TCR diversity (p=0.0027 vs p=0.16), and the rise was most apparent among complete responders (p=0.02).

The TCR was taken from a human donor with classical Hodgkin lymphoma. The sequencing here drew on peripheral blood mononuclear cells (PBMCs), taken before the fourth cycle of nivolumab. The sequence is built from TRBV5-5 and TRBJ2-3; 10 bases in between match TRBD1. The CDR3 reads as follows: CASSLRAGTGATDTQYF. The DNA sequence reads TGTGCCAGCAGCTTGAGAGCCGGGACAGGGGCTACAGATACGCAGTATTTT.